The clone carrying this T cell receptor beta chain was counted at least ten times. Its specificity is unknown. The use of genomic DNA as template underpinned the TCR beta VDJ and CDR3 profiling. TCRdb reprocessed the reads with MiXCR, giving one entry per CDR3 protein. The sample includes just over 150,000 distinct CDR3 sequences, 40% to 60% of them seen just once. This entry comes from a study of CD8+CD57+ T cells in acquired aplastic anemia. Across the whole study: Isolated CD4+ and CD8+ cells, once sorted, yielded DNA averaging about 3.2 ug.

For sequencing, patients were chosen who had shown expansion of CD8+CD57+ cells by flow cytometry. Acquired aplastic anemia of severe grade affected all patients. Overall study findings and caveats: Between the patient and control groups, CD8+ Simpson's diversity did not differ significantly. The same twenty-nine CD8+ CDR3 sequences occurred in patients and in controls.

The CDR3 covers 13 residues. Germline V gives CDR1 SQVTM, CDR2 ANQGSEA. V lost 1 base, J lost 5 bases, and 4 bases stayed unmatched. The sample was sorted CD4+, CD8+, or CD8+CD57+ T cells (not recorded which) from PBMCs. The chain links TRBV29-1 to TRBJ2-5; 7 bases align to TRBD2. This receptor was obtained from a human donor with aplastic anemia. The DNA of the CDR3 is TGCAGCGTTGAAGGGGCGGGAGTGGAGACCCAGTACTTC. Residues: CSVEGAGVETQYF.